The sequence of this TCR beta chain was determined in a study of human T cells and chemical hapten exposure. The wider study: All patients underwent weekly scalp dosing with diphenylcyclopropenone for the full approximately 25-week study. Overall study results and limits: With regard to DPC sensitization, TCRs above 1 in 1000 frequency did not change.

The CDR3 has 12 amino acids. The V and J ends lost 6 bases and 6 bases, in that order; junction bases with no gene match: 7. From germline, CDR1 is DFQATT and CDR2 SNEGSKA (reference sequence). Using its own MiXCR run on the RACE reads, TCRdb lists one record per CDR3 protein. The table lists 180,000 or so distinct CDR3 sequences, about 31% of them singletons, with about 2.7% in the top ten. Specified time point: pre-sensitization, week 0. Treatment noted: therapeutic diphenylcyclopropenone sensitization with weekly scalp DPC. About this clonotype: Its antigen remains unknown.

The clonotype comes from a woman in her twenties or thirties with alopecia areata. Some clones in this sample may be carry-over from other donors' samples. Source: whole blood, taken in connection with sensitization to the hapten diphenylcyclopropenone (DPC). This chain uses TRBV20-1 with TRBJ2-7; 8 bases agree with TRBD2. The CDR3 here is CSARLAMGEQYF. In nucleotides, the CDR3 is TGCAGTGCCAGACTAGCGATGGGCGAGCAGTACTTC.